Listed here is a single T cell receptor (beta chain). Profiled with immunoSEQ multiplex PCR; TCRdb holds only in-frame clones, not every one. The sample includes about 77,000 clones, approximately 81% of them seen just once. V shed 7 bases, J shed 3 bases, and the junction held 2 bases outside the gene matches. This CDR3 is built from 15 residues. The germline gives CDR1 MRHNA, CDR2 SNTAGT. This sample stems from a study of OX40 agonist ivuxolimab in advanced cancers. The TCR sequence derives from an adult with an advanced solid tumor such as melanoma, head and neck, liver or kidney cancer. Sequenced here: CD4+ or CD8+ T cells sorted from blood, sampled in a trial of the OX40 agonist ivuxolimab. This chain connects TRBV6-4 to TRBJ2-2; 13 bases agree with TRBD2. The CDR3 loop reads CASKGLAGDTGELFF. CDR3 in DNA: TGTGCCAGCAAAGGACTAGCGGGAGACACCGGGGAGCTGTTTTTT.